The 24 T cell receptor beta chains in this list originate from one sample, sequenced in a study of human T cells and chemical hapten exposure. TCRdb re-called the RACE reads through MiXCR, storing one row per CDR3 protein. The sample holds just over 350,000 distinct CDR3 sequences, about 6% seen once. Time point meaning: patch test 2, 6 weeks after DPC sensitization. Treatment defined: therapeutic diphenylcyclopropenone sensitization with weekly scalp DPC. This sample comprised whole blood, obtained in connection with sensitization to the hapten diphenylcyclopropenone (DPC). Receptors were obtained from a woman younger than 35 with alopecia areata. Some clones in this sample may be carry-over from other donors' samples.

As for this clonotype: Given a much more abundant clone one base away, this may be a read error. The rearrangement uses TRBV7-2 and TRBJ1-5; D remains unclear. The CDR3 runs 15 residues. CDR1 is SGHTA and CDR2 is FQGNSA in the germline V gene. CDR3 protein: CASSLVLDSNQLQHF. DNA of the CDR3: TGTGCCAGCAGCTTAGTCCTCGATAGCAATCAGCTCCAGCATTTT.

The table lists this clonotype with many counts. The chain joins TRBV20-1 to TRBJ1-2; maybe TRBD1 (5 bases). Germline CDR1 DFQATT, CDR2 SNEGSKA (reference sequence). The CDR3 is made up of 13 amino acids. V was clipped by 4 bases and J by 7 bases, with 16 bases between them. This CDR3 reads CSATAPLGGGYTF. The CDR3 bases are TGCAGTGCTACTGCGCCCCTGGGGGGTGGCTACACCTTC.

The gene calls are TRBV12-3 or TRBV12-4 and TRBJ2-1, with TRBD2 matching over 11 bases. The ends lost 10 bases at V and 8 bases at J; junction bases unmatched: 10. CDR3 length: 14 residues. In DNA form, the CDR3 reads TGTGCCACAAGGCGTAGCGGGGGGGTTCATGAGCAGTTCTTC. It translates to CATRRSGGVHEQFF.

This clonotype was seen a few times. CDR3 in amino acids: CASKASLNTEAFF. The CDR3 DNA reads as TGTGCCAGCAAGGCCTCCCTGAACACTGAAGCTTTCTTT. This sequence joins TRBV6-1 and TRBJ1-1; D remains unclear. CDR3 length: 13 amino acids. CDR1 is MNHNS and CDR2 is SASEGT in the germline V gene. V was cut by 7 bases and J by 0 bases, with 9 bases left in between.

This clonotype was counted at least ten times. V is TRBV12-3 or TRBV12-4 and J is TRBJ1-1, with D perhaps TRBD1 (5 bases). The CDR3 is 20 residues long. V was pared by 5 bases and J by 1 base, with 29 bases between. CDR3 nucleotides: TGTGCCAGCAGTCCTTATAAGGTTCCGGGACGAGGGGTGAGGAACACTGAAGCTTTCTTT. Translating gives CASSPYKVPGRGVRNTEAFF.

This clonotype appeared many times. The V and J genes are TRBV12-3 or TRBV12-4 and TRBJ1-3; no definite D call. Trimming shortened V by 5 bases and J by 4 bases, and 9 bases separated the two germline ends. The CDR3 runs to 13 residues. The CDR3 bases are TGTGCCAGCAGTCCCCAACAGGGAAACACCATATATTTT. Translating it yields CASSPQQGNTIYF.

This clonotype appeared many times. The chain has TRBV3-1 and TRBJ1-4; 9 nucleotides line up with TRBD1. The J segment lost 6 bases and the V segment lost 4 bases, leaving 9 bases of the junction unmatched. Germline CDR1 reads LGHDT; CDR2 reads YNNKEL (reference sequence). The CDR3 covers 16 residues. CDR3 in DNA: TGTGCCAGCAGCCGACGACGAGACAGGGGGGATGAAAAACTGTTTTTT. Translating it yields CASSRRRDRGDEKLFF.

A note on this clonotype: Relative to the germline gene, one junction end is altered; a read error may explain this. The J gene is TRBJ2-3, the V gene TRBV4-3; weak D call: TRBD2 (6 bases). CDR3 length: 15 amino acids. Germline V gene data show CDR1 as LGHNA and CDR2 as YSLEER. CDR3 DNA: TGCGCCAGCAGCCAGGGCGGGGAGAGCACAGATACGCGGTATTTT. It translates to CASSQGGESTDTRYF.

This clonotype has ten or more counts. The gene calls are TRBV20-1 and TRBJ1-6; 7 bases align to TRBD1. The CDR3 has 16 amino acids. V was clipped by 4 bases and J by 0 bases; unmatched bases: 6. Germline-derived CDR1 and CDR2 are DFQATT and SNEGSKA (reference sequence). The CDR3 loop is CSAKAWDSSYNSPLHF. CDR3 in DNA: TGCAGTGCTAAAGCTTGGGACAGCTCCTATAATTCACCCCTCCACTTT.

This clonotype was picked up a small number of times. For the CDR3, the DNA is TGTGCCAGCAGTTACTCATTCGGGGTTTATGGGTCCTCCTATGGCTACACCTTC. It is translated as CASSYSFGVYGSSYGYTF. The chain joins TRBV6-5 to TRBJ1-2; D is uncertain. Trimming took 0 bases from V and 4 from J, leaving 21 bases between them. The V gene's germline CDR1 is MNHEY and CDR2 SVGAGI. The CDR3 extends over 18 amino acids.

V and J are TRBV5-1 and TRBJ2-3; D ambiguous. Trimming took 0 bases from V and 5 from J, leaving 10 bases between them. This CDR3 contains 14 residues. Germline loops: CDR1 SGHRS, CDR2 YFSETQ. In DNA, the CDR3 is TGCGCCAGCAGCTTGGGGACGGATGGAGATACGCAGTATTTT. This gives the protein CASSLGTDGDTQYF.

J is TRBJ2-2 and V is TRBV27; 8 nucleotides match TRBD2. The CDR3 has 14 residues. Germline-derived CDR1 and CDR2 are MNHEY and SMNVEV (reference sequence). Germline trimming cut 8 bases from V and 7 bases from J; bases unmatched to any gene: 9. The CDR3 DNA is TGTGCCAGCTCCTCACTAGCGGTTGGCGGGGAGCTGTTTTTT. Residues: CASSSLAVGGELFF.

This clonotype was detected only a few times. J is TRBJ1-2 and V is TRBV4-1; D not resolved. Per the germline V gene, CDR1 is MGHRA and CDR2 is YSYEKL. The CDR3 has 16 residues. Trimming took off 0 bases at V and 4 bases at J, with 15 bases between the two ends. The CDR3 bases are TGCGCCAGCAGCCAAGAGGACCGCGGGTTCGGCTATGGCTACACCTTC. Its protein product is CASSQEDRGFGYGYTF.

The chain couples TRBV29-1 to TRBJ1-2; no definite D call. The V gene lost 2 bases and the J gene lost 3 bases, with 13 bases spanning the gap. The CDR3 is 14 amino acids. CDR1 and CDR2 (germline): SQVTM, ANQGSEA. CDR3 DNA: TGCAGCGTTGAATCCGGGTTAGGAGACTATGGCTACACCTTC. Translated, it gives CSVESGLGDYGYTF.

The chain has TRBV4-1 and TRBJ2-3; 8 bases map to TRBD2. Germline V CDR1 and CDR2: MGHRA, YSYEKL. The CDR3 spans 17 residues. J gave up 4 bases and V 0 bases, and 9 bases lay outside the gene matches. The CDR3 DNA reads as TGCGCCAGCAGCCAAGATCGGCTAGCGGGCATATCAGATACGCAGTATTTT. Protein sequence: CASSQDRLAGISDTQYF.

The sample holds many counts of this clonotype. V usage is TRBV27 and J usage is TRBJ1-5; D gene unclear. The length of the CDR3 is 13 residues. Germline V gives CDR1 MNHEY, CDR2 SMNVEV (reference sequence). V gave up 1 base and J gave up 1 base, with 2 bases separating them. The CDR3: CASSLWSNQPQHF. CDR3 nucleotides: TGTGCCAGCAGTTTATGGAGCAATCAGCCCCAGCATTTT.

There are many counts of this clonotype. In nucleotides, the CDR3 is TGTGCCAGCAATATCGGGGGGAGCAGTGGAGCTTTCTTT. Its translation: CASNIGGSSGAFF. The chain employs TRBV2 and TRBJ1-1; maybe TRBD1 (5 bases). The CDR3 extends over 13 amino acids. V shed 7 bases and J shed 10 bases, with 19 bases lying between them. CDR1 SNHLY and CDR2 FYNNEI come from the germline V gene. Full variable domain (remainder filled in from reference TRBV2 and TRBJ1-1): EPEVTQTPSHQVTQMGQEVILRCVPISNHLYFYWYRQILGQKVEFLVSFYNNEISEKSEIFDDQFSVERPDGSNFTLKIRSTKLEDSAMYFCASNIGGSSGAFFGQGTRLTVV.

This sequence joins TRBV18 and TRBJ2-3; D is undetermined. This CDR3 contains 13 residues. Germline CDR1 KGHSH, CDR2 LQKENI. Trimming took off 4 bases at V and 4 bases at J, with 9 bases between the two ends. Written as DNA, the CDR3 is TGTGCCAGCTCACATTTAAAGTCAGATACGCAGTATTTT. Its translation is CASSHLKSDTQYF.

The chain links TRBV5-5 to TRBJ2-7; D gene unclear. Trimming shortened V by 5 bases and J by 2 bases, and 17 bases separated the two germline ends. This CDR3 region has 15 residues. The germline CDR1 and CDR2 sequences are SGHKS and YYEKEE (reference sequence). The CDR3 spells CASRPDGSGTYEQYF. As DNA, the CDR3 is TGTGCCAGCAGACCGGACGGTTCAGGTACCTACGAGCAGTACTTC.

The rearrangement uses TRBV15 and TRBJ1-1; D might be TRBD1 (5 bases). Trimming left V 0 bases short and J 7 bases short, with 15 bases between. The V gene's germline CDR1 is LNHNV and CDR2 YYDKDF (reference sequence). The CDR3 is 15 amino acids. The CDR3 region is CATSRDHGGADEAFF. The CDR3 nucleotides read TGTGCCACCAGCAGAGATCACGGGGGAGCGGATGAAGCTTTCTTT.

V is TRBV20-1 and J is TRBJ2-1; 7 nucleotides align to TRBD2. The CDR3 is made up of 16 amino acids. Germline CDR1 reads DFQATT; CDR2 reads SNEGSKA (reference sequence). Losses at the gene ends were 2 bases for V and 2 bases for J; bases not matched to a gene: 9. DNA for the CDR3: TGCAGTGCTAGACATGGACTAGAGAAAGCCTACAATGAGCAGTTCTTC. Protein: CSARHGLEKAYNEQFF.

This clonotype has only a few counts. This chain joins TRBV2 and TRBJ2-1; tentatively, D is TRBD2 (6 bases). The germline V gene encodes CDR1 SNHLY and CDR2 FYNNEI. The CDR3 consists of 15 residues. Trimming removed 3 bases from V and 7 bases from J, with 16 bases in between. The CDR3 nucleotides read TGTGCCAGCAGTGATTGGGCGGGGACGGATAATGAGCAGTTCTTC. Protein product: CASSDWAGTDNEQFF.

In its sample, this clonotype was seen many times. The CDR3 sequence is CASSNDRGVLGSEAFF. The CDR3 nucleotides are TGCGCCAGCAGCAATGACAGGGGGGTCCTCGGATCTGAAGCTTTCTTT. This chain joins TRBV5-1 and TRBJ1-1, with 9 bases lining up with TRBD1. V was pared by 4 bases and J by 6 bases, with 13 bases of the junction left unmatched. The length of the CDR3 is 16 residues. Germline V gene data show CDR1 as SGHRS and CDR2 as YFSETQ.

This clonotype appeared a few times. The rearrangement joins TRBV6-2 or TRBV6-3 to TRBJ2-7; 10 bases are shared with TRBD2. Trimming removed 2 bases from V and 0 bases from J; junction bases left unmatched: 7. CDR3 size: 17 residues. Germline V gene sequence: CDR1 MNHEY, CDR2 SVGEGT. In nucleotides, the CDR3 is TGTGCCAGCAGTTACCCAGCGGGGGGGAGTTCCTCCTACGAGCAGTACTTC. It specifies CASSYPAGGSSSYEQYF.